These 28 T cell receptor beta chains originate from one sample sequenced in a study of T cell repertoires in cytomegalovirus infection. TCRdb called the reads again in MiXCR, with one record for every CDR3 protein. The profile covers under 350,000 distinct CDR3 sequences, with about a tenth appearing a single time and 2% to 3% taken by the ten largest. The sequencing sample was made of PBMCs. Every receptor here comes from a human donor in good health (CMV status not recorded). Some clones in this sample may be carry-over from other donors' samples.

This clonotype was counted at least ten times. The J gene is TRBJ1-6, the V gene TRBV7-2; 7 nucleotides match TRBD1. The CDR3 covers 16 residues. The germline CDR1 and CDR2 sequences are SGHTA and FQGNSA. V lost 0 bases and J lost 10; bases outside the gene matches: 9. The CDR3 bases are TGTGCCAGCAGCTTAGCGGGTGGACAGGCGGGGTCACCCCTCCACTTT. The encoded protein is CASSLAGGQAGSPLHF. Combining the CDR3 with reference TRBV7-2 and TRBJ1-6 gives the whole variable domain GAGVSQSPSNKVTEKGKDVELRCDPISGHTALYWYRQSLGQGLEFLIYFQGNSAPDKSGLPSDRFSAERTGGSVSTLTIQRTQQEDSAVYLCASSLAGGQAGSPLHFGNGTRLTVT.

In this sample, this clonotype turned up a few times. The chain carries TRBV14 and TRBJ1-5; D remains unclear. The CDR3 has 14 residues. The V end lost 3 bases, the J end lost 2 bases, and 8 bases lay between the germline ends. Germline V gene sequence: CDR1 SGHDN, CDR2 FVKESK. The CDR3 bases are TGTGCCAGCAGCCACAGAGTGGGCAATCAGCCCCAGCATTTT. It translates to CASSHRVGNQPQHF.

This clonotype has ten or more counts. The chain has TRBV10-3 and TRBJ1-1; 7 bases map to TRBD1. Germline CDR1 and CDR2: ENHRY and SYGVKD. The trim removed 2 bases at V and 3 bases at J, leaving 3 bases unmatched. The CDR3 extends over 14 amino acids. CDR3 coding DNA: TGTGCCATCAGTGAGGACAGGGTTGACACTGAAGCTTTCTTT. Its protein is CAISEDRVDTEAFF.

This clonotype was seen ten or more times. V is TRBV29-1 and J is TRBJ2-1, with 7 positions matching TRBD2. The CDR3 runs to 17 residues. Germline trimming cut 4 bases from V and 6 bases from J; bases unmatched to any gene: 18. Germline V gene sequence: CDR1 SQVTM, CDR2 ANQGSEA. CDR3 sequence (DNA): TGCAGCGTTGGGGGTGTAGGAGGACTAGGAGGAGTCAATGAGCAGTTCTTC. It specifies CSVGGVGGLGGVNEQFF.

In DNA, the CDR3 is TGCAGTGCTAGGGACCCCGACTTCTACGAGCAGTACGTC. Its translation is CSARDPDFYEQYV. V and J are TRBV20-1 and TRBJ2-7; D is undetermined. Looked up from germline, CDR1 is DFQATT and CDR2 is SNEGSKA (reference sequence). The CDR3 spans 13 residues. The germline V and J ends were trimmed by 3 bases and 3 bases, with 12 bases remaining between them.

This clonotype was counted many times. CDR3 sequence reads: CASSFGTVFTDTQYF. The CDR3 nucleotides are TGTGCCAGCAGCTTCGGGACAGTCTTCACAGATACGCAGTATTTT. The V and J genes are TRBV11-2 and TRBJ2-3, with TRBD1 matching 7 bases. Per the germline V gene, CDR1 is SGHAT and CDR2 is FQNNGV. This CDR3 contains 15 residues. V gave up 3 bases and J gave up 2 bases; unmatched junction bases: 5.

CDR3 region: CASSLGPTSGGEETQYF. CDR3 DNA sequence: TGTGCCAGCAGCTTGGGCCCAACTAGCGGGGGCGAAGAGACCCAGTACTTC. The chain is built from TRBV5-4 and TRBJ2-5; TRBD2 aligns across 11 bases. Per the germline V gene, CDR1 is SGHNT and CDR2 is YYREEE (reference sequence). The CDR3 runs to 17 residues. V shed 0 bases and J 3 bases; nucleotides not matched to a gene: 7.

The sample holds many counts of this clonotype. The chain links TRBV12-3 or TRBV12-4 to TRBJ1-6; TRBD1 matches at 10 bases. This CDR3 contains 14 residues. The J segment lost 9 bases and the V segment lost 5 bases, leaving 4 bases of the junction unmatched. This CDR3 is CASSLRQGASPLHF. In nucleotides, the CDR3 is TGTGCCAGCAGTCTTCGACAGGGGGCTTCACCCCTCCACTTT.

This clonotype has ten or more counts. V and J are TRBV12-3 or TRBV12-4 and TRBJ2-2, with a possible D match to TRBD2 (7 bases). This CDR3 is 17 amino acids long. V was trimmed by 5 bases and J by 0 bases, leaving 16 bases between them. The CDR3 nucleotides are TGTGCCAGCAGTGCCGTTCGGGGGGCCTCGAACACCGGGGAGCTGTTTTTT. It specifies CASSAVRGASNTGELFF.

In this sample, this clonotype turned up many times. V is TRBV14 and J is TRBJ2-5; maybe TRBD1 (5 bases). V shed 4 bases and J shed 4 bases, with 13 bases lying between them. This CDR3 region has 14 residues. Per germline, CDR1 SGHDN and CDR2 FVKESK. For the CDR3, the DNA is TGTGCCAGCAGCCGAGGCAGGGTGGGAGAGACCCAGTACTTC. Protein: CASSRGRVGETQYF. The variable domain in full, with the rest retrieved from reference TRBV14 and TRBJ2-5, is EAGVTQFPSHSVIEKGQTVTLRCDPISGHDNLYWYRRVMGKEIKFLLHFVKESKQDESGMPNNRFLAERTGGTYSTLKVQPAELEDSGVYFCASSRGRVGETQYFGPGTRLLVL.

This clonotype was found many times. The chain links TRBV18 to TRBJ2-1; the D is unclear. V lost 3 bases to trimming and J lost 3 bases, with 9 bases between them. From germline, CDR1 is KGHSH and CDR2 LQKENI. The CDR3 contains 14 residues. CDR3 sequence reads: CASSPQQLYNEQFF. The DNA of the CDR3 is TGTGCCAGCTCACCTCAACAGCTCTACAATGAGCAGTTCTTC.

This chain joins TRBV20-1 and TRBJ1-1, with D possibly being TRBD1 (6 bases). Trimming removed 3 bases at V and 4 bases at J, with 9 bases between. Germline assignment: CDR1 DFQATT and CDR2 SNEGSKA (reference sequence). CDR3 length: 12 residues. Here the CDR3 DNA reads TGCAGTGCTAGGAAACAGGGCACTGAAGCTTTCTTT. Amino acids: CSARKQGTEAFF.

This clonotype came up many times. The chain employs TRBV7-6 and TRBJ2-2; TRBD2 might be the D (6 bases). From germline, CDR1 is SGHVS and CDR2 FNYEAQ. The CDR3 runs to 16 residues. V gave up 1 base and J gave up 5 bases, with 14 bases separating them. In DNA, the CDR3 is TGTGCCAGCAGCTTAGAGTGGGGGGACGGGACCGGGGAGCTGTTTTTT. Protein product: CASSLEWGDGTGELFF.

The sample holds many counts of this clonotype. One junction end disagrees with the germline gene, perhaps due to a read error. The gene calls are TRBV6-2 or TRBV6-3 and TRBJ2-1, with 12 bases matching TRBD1. The CDR3 extends over 14 amino acids. Germline V gene lookup returns CDR1 MNHEY and CDR2 SVGEGT. The CDR3 DNA reads TGTGCCAGCACTTACGGGACAGGGGGCCTTGGGCAGTTCTTC. Its translation: CASTYGTGGLGQFF.

This clonotype has a single count. This may be a read error, as it is one base from a much larger clone. The genes are TRBV12-3 or TRBV12-4 and TRBJ1-1; D uncertain. CDR3 size: 15 residues. As DNA, the CDR3 is TGTGCCAGCAGTTTTTCGCTCACACGGAACAATGAAGCTTTCTTT. Residues: CASSFSLTRNNEAFF.

The rearrangement uses TRBV20-1 and TRBJ2-1, with 8 bases matching TRBD1. J gave up 7 bases and V 1 base, and 12 bases lay outside the gene matches. This CDR3 region has 16 residues. Looked up from germline, CDR1 is DFQATT and CDR2 is SNEGSKA (reference sequence). CDR3 loop: CSARASGGGPRNEQFF. CDR3 nucleotide sequence: TGCAGTGCTAGAGCCTCAGGGGGCGGTCCGAGGAATGAGCAGTTCTTC.

The table lists this clonotype with many counts. The chain links TRBV6-5 to TRBJ1-1; no reliable D call. Trimming cost V 7 bases and J 3 bases, with 12 bases left between them. This CDR3 contains 13 residues. Germline-derived CDR1 and CDR2 are MNHEY and SVGAGI. Here the CDR3 DNA reads TGTGCCAGCATTACCCCCGGGTACACTGAAGCTTTCTTT. It yields the protein CASITPGYTEAFF.

The rearrangement uses TRBV2 and TRBJ1-2, with TRBD1 matching 8 bases. The CDR3 loop spans 14 amino acids. The germline V gene has CDR1 SNHLY and CDR2 FYNNEI. V was pared by 6 bases and J by 8 bases, with 11 bases of the junction left unmatched. As DNA, the CDR3 is TGTGCCAGCAGCGACGTCCCGACAGGGGACGGCTACACCTTC. Translation gives CASSDVPTGDGYTF. The full variable domain, in which reference TRBV2 and TRBJ1-2 provide the parts outside the CDR3, is EPEVTQTPSHQVTQMGQEVILRCVPISNHLYFYWYRQILGQKVEFLVSFYNNEISEKSEIFDDQFSVERPDGSNFTLKIRSTKLEDSAMYFCASSDVPTGDGYTFGSGTRLTVV.

The rearrangement links TRBV20-1 to TRBJ1-2, with TRBD1 matching over 12 bases. The CDR3 extends over 16 amino acids. Germline values: CDR1 DFQATT, CDR2 SNEGSKA (reference sequence). The V and J ends lost 5 bases and 8 bases, in that order; junction bases with no gene match: 15. The CDR3 DNA reads as TGCAGTGCTCTTCTCCGGGACAGGGGGCAATGGGAAGGCTACACCTTC. Encoded protein: CSALLRDRGQWEGYTF.

This clonotype has a count of ten or more. The chain carries TRBV18 and TRBJ1-2, with 12 bases aligning to TRBD1. Germline CDR1 reads KGHSH; CDR2 reads LQKENI. V lost 0 bases, J lost 7 bases, and 3 bases stayed unmatched. The CDR3 extends over 15 amino acids. CDR3 sequence: CASSPPGQGAGGYTF. The CDR3 coding sequence is TGTGCCAGCTCACCACCGGGACAGGGGGCTGGTGGCTACACCTTC. Together with reference TRBV18 and TRBJ1-2, the CDR3 gives the full variable domain: NAGVMQNPRHLVRRRGQEARLRCSPMKGHSHVYWYRQLPEEGLKFMVYLQKENIIDESGMPKERFSAEFPKEGPSILRIQQVVRGDSAAYFCASSPPGQGAGGYTFGSGTRLTVV.

This clonotype has ten or more counts. The chain carries TRBV20-1 and TRBJ2-7; D gene unclear. The CDR3 is 12 residues long. The V end lost 4 bases, the J end lost 3 bases, and 10 bases lay between the germline ends. CDR1 is DFQATT and CDR2 is SNEGSKA in the germline V gene (reference sequence). In DNA, the CDR3 is TGCAGTGCTACCGACACGTTCTACGAGCAGTACTTC. It codes for CSATDTFYEQYF.

V is TRBV20-1 and J is TRBJ2-7; D is possibly TRBD1 (6 bases). The V end was cut by 6 bases, the J end by 0 bases, with 12 bases between. The CDR3 consists of 13 residues. Germline assignment: CDR1 DFQATT and CDR2 SNEGSKA (reference sequence). The chain's CDR3 is CSAPDSDSYEQYF. The CDR3 DNA reads TGCAGTGCCCCGGACAGCGACTCCTACGAGCAGTACTTC.

This clonotype was seen a few times. J is TRBJ1-1 and V is TRBV7-9; weak D call: TRBD1 (5 bases). Germline-derived CDR1 and CDR2 are SEHNR and FQNEAQ (reference sequence). Trimming removed 2 bases from V and 4 bases from J, with 14 bases in between. The CDR3 totals 15 residues. The CDR3 DNA follows: TGTGCCAGCAGCTTACAATTCGGGGCAGGCACTGAAGCTTTCTTT. Translation: CASSLQFGAGTEAFF.

This clonotype was seen many times. The chain recombines TRBV7-2 with TRBJ2-7; 7 bases fit TRBD2. The V gene end was trimmed by 4 bases and the J gene end by 3 bases; junction bases not matched to a gene: 6. The length of the CDR3 is 14 residues. The V gene's germline CDR1 is SGHTA and CDR2 FQGNSA. CDR3 sequence reads: CASSSGLGFYEQYF. CDR3 sequence (DNA): TGTGCCAGCAGCTCCGGACTAGGGTTCTACGAGCAGTACTTC.

This clonotype has a count of ten or more. V usage is TRBV7-2 and J usage is TRBJ2-1; D is possibly TRBD1 or TRBD2 (5 bases each). Germline V gene sequence: CDR1 SGHTA, CDR2 FQGNSA. V was shortened by 2 bases and J by 6 bases, with 11 bases between the two germline ends. This CDR3 has 14 amino acids. The CDR3 here is CASSLRGAGNEQFF. The CDR3 DNA follows: TGTGCCAGCAGCTTAAGAGGGGCCGGCAATGAGCAGTTCTTC.

This clonotype has a count of ten or more. The chain combines TRBV7-9 with TRBJ2-6; the D is unclear. Looked up from germline, CDR1 is SEHNR and CDR2 is FQNEAQ (reference sequence). The V end was cut by 4 bases, the J end by 3 bases, with 7 bases between. The CDR3 contains 14 residues. The CDR3 DNA sequence: TGTGCCAGCAGCTCCTACTTTGGGGCCAACGTCCTGACTTTC. It translates to CASSSYFGANVLTF.

Comments on this clonotype: A much bigger clone sits one base away, suggesting this may be a read error. The genes are TRBV19 and TRBJ2-3, with 11 bases matching TRBD2. The ends lost 8 bases at V and 5 bases at J; junction bases unmatched: 12. Germline V gene lookup returns CDR1 LNHDA and CDR2 SQIVND (reference sequence). CDR3 length equals 16 residues. CDR3 amino acids: CASRSLLAGGRDTQYF. Written as DNA, the CDR3 is TGTGCCAGTCGTTCCCTTCTAGCGGGGGGTAGAGATACGCAGTATTTT.

In its sample, this clonotype was seen many times. The chain carries TRBV5-6 and TRBJ2-7; the match to TRBD1 covers 9 bases. The germline V gene has CDR1 SGHDT and CDR2 YYEEEE. V was clipped by 4 bases and J by 6 bases; unmatched bases: 11. The CDR3 runs 15 residues. CDR3 amino acids: CASSGGQGRRVEQYF. The CDR3 nucleotides read TGTGCCAGCAGCGGTGGACAGGGGCGACGGGTCGAGCAGTACTTC.